One T cell receptor beta chain is described in this entry. This record comes from a study of long-term antiretroviral therapy in people with HIV. This was the immunoSEQ v3.0 assay at survey level. Measured with immunoSEQ multiplex PCR; TCRdb has only the in-frame clones, and not every one. The sample records over 35,000 clones, 80% being singletons. Germline CDR1 LNHNV, CDR2 YYDKDF (reference sequence). There are 15 residues in the CDR3. V was trimmed by 0 bases and J by 9 bases, leaving 15 bases between them. The sequencing used unsorted PBMCs, collected 3.4 years after starting antiretroviral therapy. The J gene is TRBJ2-1, the V gene TRBV15; no clear D gene. The TCR sequence derives from a man aged 25 to 40 with HIV. The CDR3 DNA reads TGTGCCACCAGCAGAGATTCCCGGCCGAGGAGTGAGCAGTTCTTC. It codes for CATSRDSRPRSEQFF.